This T cell receptor (beta chain) originates from a study of blood T cell repertoires in COVID-19. Study details: Samples representing acute and convalescent COVID-19 were sourced from the United States, Italy and Spain.

Per the original methods: Quantification of nucleated cells was approximated via reference gene primer amplification. The assay was immunoSEQ multiplex PCR, and TCRdb's table has in-frame clones only and misses some. V and J calls and clone size are those listed in that table; D and trimming were worked out from the DNA. The sample lists some 55,000 clones; 80% to 90% were seen once. This clonotype originated in a man aged 55 to 69 with acute or convalescent COVID-19. The sample was peripheral blood.

The CDR3 region has the DNA TGTGCCAGCAGCTTTAGCGGGGGAGGCACAGATACGCAGTATTTT. Protein product: CASSFSGGGTDTQYF. This sequence joins TRBV13 and TRBJ2-3, with 9 positions matching TRBD2. This CDR3 region has 15 residues. The germline V gene has CDR1 PRHDT and CDR2 FYEKMQ (reference sequence). V lost 3 bases, J lost 1 base, and 2 bases stayed unmatched.